The 10 T cell receptor beta chains presented below share a single source sample, sequenced in a study of control samples from healthy donors and cancer patients. Sequenced by immunoSEQ multiplex PCR; TCRdb stores in-frame clones only, minus some. The repertoire holds roughly 140,000 clones, with roughly nine tenths as singletons. Sequencing input: blood. Receptors originate from a man younger than 40 in good health.

The CDR3: CASSSRDYNEQFF. CDR3 bases: TGTGCCAGCAGCTCCCGGGACTACAATGAGCAGTTCTTC. The chain is built from TRBV11-3 and TRBJ2-1; D perhaps matches TRBD2 (5 bases). CDR3 length: 13 residues. V was cut by 4 bases and J by 3 bases, with 7 bases left in between. Germline-derived CDR1 and CDR2 are SGHNT and YENEEA.

The chain has TRBV24-1 and TRBJ2-3, with 10 nucleotides matching TRBD1. The CDR3 is 15 amino acids. Germline assignment: CDR1 KGHDR and CDR2 SFDVKD. V gave up 4 bases and J gave up 4 bases; unmatched junction bases: 4. The CDR3 region is CATSDPGTGADTQYF. CDR3 sequence (DNA): TGTGCCACCAGTGACCCCGGGACAGGGGCAGATACGCAGTATTTT.

This chain joins TRBV27 and TRBJ2-7; D may be TRBD1 (6 bases). The CDR3 consists of 17 residues. Germline V lookup: CDR1 MNHEY, CDR2 SMNVEV (reference sequence). Trimming stripped 7 bases from V and 4 bases from J, with 26 bases between. CDR3 DNA: TGTGCCAGCATCTTAGGGGGTAGCCGGGGATGTGATTACGAGCAGTACTTC. Its translation is CASILGGSRGCDYEQYF.

The genes are TRBV6-2 or TRBV6-3 and TRBJ2-7; D is unresolved. CDR3 length equals 14 residues. V lost 0 bases and J lost 0, with 6 bases in between. Germline assignment: CDR1 MNHEY and CDR2 SVGEGT. CDR3 sequence reads: CASSYSTDSYEQYF. The CDR3 coding sequence is TGTGCCAGCAGTTACTCGACGGACTCCTACGAGCAGTACTTC.

This clone has only one observation. V and J are TRBV6-1 and TRBJ2-7, with D unresolved. The CDR3 contains 12 residues. V lost 1 base, J lost 10 bases, and 11 bases lay in between. From germline, CDR1 is MNHNS and CDR2 SASEGT. CDR3: CASSEGTLYQYF. CDR3 DNA sequence: TGTGCCAGCAGTGAAGGAACCTTATATCAGTACTTC.

This sequence joins TRBV3-1 (or the pseudogene TRBV3-2) and TRBJ1-2; 8 bases match TRBD1. The V segment lost 0 bases and the J segment 4 bases; nucleotides outside the gene matches: 4. This CDR3 region has 15 residues. Germline V gene lookup returns CDR1 LGHDT and CDR2 YNNKEL (reference sequence). CDR3: CASSQDPTGGYGYTF. CDR3 DNA: TGTGCCAGCAGCCAAGATCCCACAGGGGGCTATGGCTACACCTTC.

This clone was counted once. The chain recombines TRBV7-2 with TRBJ2-1; TRBD2 might be the D (6 bases). Germline CDR1 and CDR2: SGHTA and FQGNSA. The CDR3 covers 13 residues. Trimming stripped 10 bases from V and 10 bases from J, with 20 bases between. The CDR3 here is CATTTLGGTEQFF. DNA for the CDR3: TGTGCCACCACCACATTGGGGGGTACGGAGCAGTTCTTC.

CDR3 in DNA: TGTGCCAGCAGCCGTCGGTCTGGGGTAAGCGAGCAGTACTTC. Amino acids: CASSRRSGVSEQYF. The chain recombines TRBV3-1 (or the pseudogene TRBV3-2) with TRBJ2-7; D not certain. Germline V gene sequence: CDR1 LGHDT, CDR2 YNNKEL (reference sequence). This CDR3 comprises 14 residues. Trimming took 4 bases from V and 6 from J, leaving 16 bases between them.

On this clone itself: Germline is not matched at one junction end, which may reflect a read error. V and J are TRBV4-2 and TRBJ2-2, with 9 nucleotides matching TRBD1. Germline V gene data show CDR1 as LGHNA and CDR2 as YNFKEQ. The CDR3 contains 16 residues. CDR3 coding DNA: TGTGCCAGCAGCCAACTAGGGACAGGGAACATCGGGGAGCTGTTTTTT. Protein product: CASSQLGTGNIGELFF.

This chain joins TRBV27 and TRBJ2-1, with D hard to call. From germline, CDR1 is MNHEY and CDR2 SMNVEV (reference sequence). The CDR3 runs to 12 residues. V was clipped by 0 bases and J by 9 bases, with 6 bases between them. The CDR3 spells CASSLSISEQFF. The DNA of the CDR3 is TGTGCCAGCAGTTTATCGATCAGTGAGCAGTTCTTC.